This T cell receptor beta chain was captured in a study of blood T cell repertoires in COVID-19. Study-level background: There were acute and convalescent COVID-19 samples, and they came from the United States, Italy and Spain. T cells, B-cell-depleted T cells, or PBMCs provided the cDNA or gDNA that served as material.

The sample holds many counts of this clone. This CDR3 comprises 13 residues. Germline-derived CDR1 and CDR2 are KGHSH and LQKENI. Trimming took off 2 bases at V and 8 bases at J, with 9 bases between the two ends. Study processing details: Amplification with reference gene primers provided the estimates of nucleated cell counts. Clones were read by immunoSEQ multiplex PCR, and TCRdb kept only the in-frame ones, dropping some. V and J calls and clone size follow that table, whereas D and trimming were derived from the DNA. The profile shows some 120,000 clones, roughly 80% of them singletons. The sequenced material came from peripheral blood. This rearrangement joins TRBV18 to TRBJ1-4; D is ambiguous. This TCR derives from a human donor in a cohort sampled during active COVID-19. CDR3 in amino acids: CASSPTVQEKLFF. The DNA for the CDR3 is TGTGCCAGCTCACCAACGGTCCAAGAAAAACTGTTTTTT.